This TCR beta chain was profiled in a study of vaccination effects on CD4 cells after COVID-19. As concerns this clone: The antigen remains undetermined.

Generated by immunoSEQ multiplex PCR, the TCRdb table keeps only in-frame clones and is missing some. This repertoire shows approximately 50,000 clones, 76% found once; its top ten account for about 10%. Cultured cells yielded isolated CD4+ T cells after approximately nine days. The sample here was CD4+ T cells from PBMCs cultured without peptide, taken before COVID-19 vaccination. The sequence derives from a human donor who had a prior SARS-CoV-2 infection.

As DNA, the CDR3 is TGTGCCAGCAGCTTGCCGGGACGCAGCACAGATACGCAGTATTTT. Amino acid sequence: CASSLPGRSTDTQYF. The J gene is TRBJ2-3, the V gene TRBV5-4, with D perhaps TRBD1 or TRBD2 (5 bases each). The length of the CDR3 is 15 residues. Trimming pared 1 base from V and 0 bases from J, leaving 9 bases between. The germline gives CDR1 SGHNT, CDR2 YYREEE (reference sequence).